These 2 T cell receptor beta chains were all obtained from the same sample, sequenced in a study of molecular identifiers for immune sequencing clone quantification. MiXCR, run by TCRdb on the PCR reads, gives a single entry per CDR3 protein. The table lists hundreds of thousands of distinct CDR3 sequences, roughly 25% of them singletons. Sample: naive CD8+ T cells from blood, with Jurkat cell RNA spiked in. Subset noted: FACS-sorted CD8+CD4-CCR7+CD45RA+ naive T cells. The receptors were gathered from a human donor in good health. Some libraries in this study had Jurkat cell RNA spiked in.

Ten or more counts support this clonotype. V is TRBV7-9 and J is TRBJ2-3; 8 bases match TRBD2. With 4 bases clipped from V and 4 bases from J, the junction kept 16 bases outside the gene matches. Germline V lookup: CDR1 SEHNR, CDR2 FQNEAQ (reference sequence). CDR3 length: 18 residues. The CDR3 region is CASSSIASSGGPSDTQYF. CDR3 nucleotide sequence: TGTGCCAGCAGCTCAATCGCCAGCTCGGGGGGGCCGTCAGATACGCAGTATTTT.

As concerns this clonotype: A read error is possible here, since a much larger clone lies one base away. The CDR3 carries no conserved terminal phenylalanine or tryptophan, so it likely arises from a read error. The J gene is TRBJ1-5, the V gene TRBV6-5; no definite D call. Per the germline V gene, CDR1 is MNHEY and CDR2 is SVGAGI. V was clipped by 6 bases and J by 7 bases, with 13 bases between them. The CDR3 has 13 residues. The CDR3 region is CASSPSSGQPQHL. CDR3 coding DNA: TGTGCCAGCAGCCCTTCGTCGGGCCAGCCCCAGCATTTA.